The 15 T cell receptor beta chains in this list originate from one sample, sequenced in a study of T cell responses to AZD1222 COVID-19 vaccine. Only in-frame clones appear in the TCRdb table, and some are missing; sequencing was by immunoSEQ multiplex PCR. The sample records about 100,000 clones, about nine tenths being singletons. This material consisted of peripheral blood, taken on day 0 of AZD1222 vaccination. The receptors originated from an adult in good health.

CDR3 region: CASSLEQGARDTGELFF. For the CDR3, the DNA is TGTGCCAGCAGCTTAGAACAGGGGGCGCGTGACACCGGGGAGCTGTTTTTT. The chain has TRBV11-2 and TRBJ2-2; 9 nucleotides agree with TRBD1. Trimming took 0 bases from V and 3 from J; bases not matched to a gene: 5. Germline lookup yields CDR1 SGHAT and CDR2 FQNNGV. The CDR3 is 17 amino acids.

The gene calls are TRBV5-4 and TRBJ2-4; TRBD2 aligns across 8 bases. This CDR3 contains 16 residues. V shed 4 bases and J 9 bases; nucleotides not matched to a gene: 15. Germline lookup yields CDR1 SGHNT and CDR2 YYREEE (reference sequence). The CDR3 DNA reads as TGTGCCAGCAGCCCCACCATCGGGACTAGTAGCGGCATTCAGTACTTC. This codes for CASSPTIGTSSGIQYF.

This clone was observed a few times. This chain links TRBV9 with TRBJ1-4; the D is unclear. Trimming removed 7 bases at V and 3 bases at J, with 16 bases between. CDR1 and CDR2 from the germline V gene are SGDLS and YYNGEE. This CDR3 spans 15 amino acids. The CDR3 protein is CASSTSLQANEKLFF. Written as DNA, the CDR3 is TGTGCCAGCTCGACTTCTTTACAAGCTAATGAAAAACTGTTTTTT.

DNA for the CDR3: TGTGCCTGGAGCGTCAGGAGTGTTTTACGGACCGGGGAGCTGTTTTTT. Amino acid sequence: CAWSVRSVLRTGELFF. The chain carries TRBV30 and TRBJ2-2, with D uncertain. V was trimmed by 3 bases and J by 5 bases, leaving 19 bases between them. Germline V gene data show CDR1 as GTSNPN and CDR2 as SVGIG (reference sequence). The CDR3 sequence is 16 residues long.

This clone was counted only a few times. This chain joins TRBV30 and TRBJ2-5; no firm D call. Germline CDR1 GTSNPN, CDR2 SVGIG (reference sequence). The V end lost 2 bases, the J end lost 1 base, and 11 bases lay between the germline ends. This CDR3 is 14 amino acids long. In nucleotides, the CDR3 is TGTGCCTGGAGTATAGGAGCGTTCCAAGAGACCCAGTACTTC. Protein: CAWSIGAFQETQYF.

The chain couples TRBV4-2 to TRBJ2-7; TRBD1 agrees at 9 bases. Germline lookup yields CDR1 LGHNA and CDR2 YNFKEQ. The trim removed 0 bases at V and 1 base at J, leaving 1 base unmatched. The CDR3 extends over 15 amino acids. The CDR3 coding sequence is TGTGCCAGCAGCCAAGAGGACAGGGGATCCTACGAGCAGTACTTC. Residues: CASSQEDRGSYEQYF.

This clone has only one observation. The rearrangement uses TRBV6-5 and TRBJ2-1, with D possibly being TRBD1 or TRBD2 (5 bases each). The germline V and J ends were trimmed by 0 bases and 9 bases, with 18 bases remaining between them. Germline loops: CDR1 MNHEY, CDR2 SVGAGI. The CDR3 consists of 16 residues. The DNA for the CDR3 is TGTGCCAGCAGTTACTCGACCAGCTTCGGGGACGGTGAGCAGTTCTTC. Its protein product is CASSYSTSFGDGEQFF.

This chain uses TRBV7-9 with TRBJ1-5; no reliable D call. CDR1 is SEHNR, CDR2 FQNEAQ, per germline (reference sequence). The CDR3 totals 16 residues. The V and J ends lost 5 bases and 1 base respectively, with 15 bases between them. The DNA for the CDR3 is TGTGCCAGCAGCCCCGACGAGTCAGGAAGCAATCAGCCCCAGCATTTT. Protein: CASSPDESGSNQPQHF.

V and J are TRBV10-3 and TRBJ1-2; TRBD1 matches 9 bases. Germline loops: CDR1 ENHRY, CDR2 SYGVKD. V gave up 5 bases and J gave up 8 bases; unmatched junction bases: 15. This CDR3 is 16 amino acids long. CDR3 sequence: CAISTPGTGFSRGYTF. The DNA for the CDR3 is TGTGCCATCAGTACCCCCGGGACAGGGTTCAGCAGAGGCTACACCTTC.

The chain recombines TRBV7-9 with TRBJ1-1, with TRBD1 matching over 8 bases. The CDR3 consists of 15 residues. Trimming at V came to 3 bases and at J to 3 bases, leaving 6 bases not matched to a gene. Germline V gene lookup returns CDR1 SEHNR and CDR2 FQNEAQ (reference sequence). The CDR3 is CASSFVTGGDTEAFF. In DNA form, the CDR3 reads TGTGCCAGCAGCTTTGTCACAGGGGGAGACACTGAAGCTTTCTTT.

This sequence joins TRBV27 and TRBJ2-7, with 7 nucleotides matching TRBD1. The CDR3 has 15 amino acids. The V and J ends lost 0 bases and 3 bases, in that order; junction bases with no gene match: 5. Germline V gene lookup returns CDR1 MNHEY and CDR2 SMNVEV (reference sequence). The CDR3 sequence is CASSLSGTAHYEQYF. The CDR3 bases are TGTGCCAGCAGTTTATCCGGGACAGCACACTACGAGCAGTACTTC.

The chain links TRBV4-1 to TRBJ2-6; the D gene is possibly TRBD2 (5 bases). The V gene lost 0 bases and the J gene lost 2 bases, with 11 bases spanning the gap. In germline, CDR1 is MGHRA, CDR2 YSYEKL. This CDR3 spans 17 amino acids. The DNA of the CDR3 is TGCGCCAGCAGCCAAGAAGAGCTAGCCGCTGGGGCCAACGTCCTGACTTTC. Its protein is CASSQEELAAGANVLTF.

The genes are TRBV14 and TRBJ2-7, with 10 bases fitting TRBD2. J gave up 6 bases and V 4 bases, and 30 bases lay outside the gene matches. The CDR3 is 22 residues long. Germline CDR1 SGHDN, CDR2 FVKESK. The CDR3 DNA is TGTGCCAGCAGCCCAGCCCCCAGGGCTTGGGGTGAGCGGGAGGGCTGGGGCGTCGAGCAGTACTTC. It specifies CASSPAPRAWGEREGWGVEQYF.

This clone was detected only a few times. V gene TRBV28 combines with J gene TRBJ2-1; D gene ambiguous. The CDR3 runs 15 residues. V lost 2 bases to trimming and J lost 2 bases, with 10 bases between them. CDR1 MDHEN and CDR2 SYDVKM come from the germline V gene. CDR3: CASSLVGNPYNEQFF. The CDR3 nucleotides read TGTGCCAGCAGTTTAGTAGGGAATCCCTACAATGAGCAGTTCTTC. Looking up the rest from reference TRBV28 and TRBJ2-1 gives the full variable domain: DVKVTQSSRYLVKRTGEKVFLECVQDMDHENMFWYRQDPGLGLRLIYFSYDVKMKEKGDIPEGYSVSREKKERFSLILESASTNQTSMYLCASSLVGNPYNEQFFGPGTRLTVL.

The CDR3 DNA sequence: TGCGCCAGCAGCCACCCGGGACGGAGGAACACTGAAGCTTTCTTT. It specifies CASSHPGRRNTEAFF. The chain links TRBV4-1 to TRBJ1-1, with D maybe TRBD1 (5 bases). The CDR3 runs 15 residues. Germline CDR1 MGHRA, CDR2 YSYEKL. V was shortened by 3 bases and J by 1 base, with 12 bases between the two germline ends.